This entry is about one TCR beta chain. The sample carries other DNA sequences with the same CDR3. This specimen belongs to a study of OX40 agonist ivuxolimab in advanced cancers. Study overall: A partial response was reached by three patients: one with hepatocellular carcinoma and two with cutaneous melanoma.

The CDR3 runs 12 residues. V was trimmed by 5 bases and J by 3 bases, leaving 8 bases between them. From germline, CDR1 is LNHNV and CDR2 YYDKDF (reference sequence). Here immunoSEQ multiplex PCR was the method, and the copy in TCRdb shows in-frame clones only, minus some. Of tens of thousands of clones detected, roughly 85% appear once; the ten largest clones hold around 8.2%. The chain has TRBV15 and TRBJ2-7; weak D call: TRBD2 (6 bases). The sequencing here drew on CD4+ or CD8+ T cells sorted from blood, taken in a trial of the OX40 agonist ivuxolimab. This TCR was recovered from an adult with an advanced solid tumor such as melanoma, head and neck, liver or kidney cancer. The CDR3 sequence: CATSPGLYEQYF. CDR3 DNA: TGTGCCACCAGCCCGGGACTCTACGAGCAGTACTTC.